This TCR beta chain was recovered during a study of T cells in Graves' hyperthyroidism and ophthalmopathy. RNA transcripts gave rise to amplified TCR beta CDR3 regions. In the first-round RT-PCR of the TCR CDR3, the HTBI primer set was used. TCRdb independently ran MiXCR on the multiplex PCR reads; one entry per CDR3 protein. The sample shows around 530,000 distinct CDR3 sequences, 15% to 20% of them seen only once. This clonotype was counted between two and nine times. Its antigen remains unknown. General observations from the study: The blood repertoire included most of the expanded thyroid clonotypes above 0.001.

With 2 bases removed from V and 4 bases from J, the gap between germline ends came to 12 bases. Germline loops: CDR1 MDHEN, CDR2 SYDVKM. CDR3 size: 14 residues. Each ophthalmopathy patient scored at least 3 on the Clinical Activity Score and at least 4 on NOSPECS grade, with duration under 3 months. Diagnostic assessment was based on clinical symptoms, serum thyroxine and TRAb, thyroid ultrasound and orbital computed tomography. This rearrangement joins TRBV28 to TRBJ2-7, with D perhaps TRBD1 (6 bases). The sequenced sample was blood. The clonotype was recovered from a woman in her late teens or twenties with Graves' ophthalmopathy. The CDR3 DNA reads as TGTGCCAGCAGTTTAAGGGGGAATTGGTACGAGCAGTACTTC. Translated, it gives CASSLRGNWYEQYF.